Detailed here is one T cell receptor beta chain. The antigen remains undetermined. The junction departs from the called germline gene at one end, perhaps through a read error. The data stem from a study of blood T cells in healthy people across ages. Study observations and caveats: Measured against age, TCR beta diversity per million T cells decreased in a roughly linear manner.

A sample-barcoded 5' primer and a J-beta primer mix were used in a second PCR of roughly 6 to 11 cycles. Each CDR3 protein is one row after TCRdb ran MiXCR on the 5' RACE reads. The data contain 1.5 million to 2 million distinct CDR3 sequences, around 35% of them singletons. Per sample, no less than 5.5 micrograms of total RNA were extracted. The sample consisted of blood. This receptor was taken from a woman in her twenties or thirties in good health.

Written as DNA, the CDR3 is TGTGCCTGCAGTCACCAGCGGGTCGCCGGGTCCTACGAGCAGTACTTC. Translating it yields CACSHQRVAGSYEQYF. This chain connects TRBV6-5 to TRBJ2-7, with D maybe TRBD2 (6 bases). Looked up from germline, CDR1 is MNHEY and CDR2 is SVGAGI. CDR3 length: 16 amino acids.